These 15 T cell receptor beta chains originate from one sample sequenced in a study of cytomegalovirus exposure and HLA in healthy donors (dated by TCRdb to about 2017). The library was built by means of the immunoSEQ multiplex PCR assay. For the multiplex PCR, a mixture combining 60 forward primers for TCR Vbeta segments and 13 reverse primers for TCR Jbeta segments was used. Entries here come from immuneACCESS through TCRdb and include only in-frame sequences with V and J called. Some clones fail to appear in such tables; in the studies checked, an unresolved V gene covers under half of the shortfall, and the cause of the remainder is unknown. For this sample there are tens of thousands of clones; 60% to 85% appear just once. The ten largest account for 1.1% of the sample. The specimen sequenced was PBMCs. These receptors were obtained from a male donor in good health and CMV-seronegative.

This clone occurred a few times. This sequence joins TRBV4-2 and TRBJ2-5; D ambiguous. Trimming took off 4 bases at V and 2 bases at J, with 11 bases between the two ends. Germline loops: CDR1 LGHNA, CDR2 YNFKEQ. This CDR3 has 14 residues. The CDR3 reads CASSRSVYQETQYF. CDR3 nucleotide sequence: TGTGCCAGCAGCCGCAGCGTATATCAAGAGACCCAGTACTTC.

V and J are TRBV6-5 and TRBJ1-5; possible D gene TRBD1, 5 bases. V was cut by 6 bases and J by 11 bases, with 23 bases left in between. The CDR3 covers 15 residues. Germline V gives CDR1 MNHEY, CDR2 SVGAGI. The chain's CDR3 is CASSHQFGGEGTQHF. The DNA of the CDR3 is TGTGCCAGCAGCCACCAATTCGGGGGGGAGGGAACCCAGCATTTT.

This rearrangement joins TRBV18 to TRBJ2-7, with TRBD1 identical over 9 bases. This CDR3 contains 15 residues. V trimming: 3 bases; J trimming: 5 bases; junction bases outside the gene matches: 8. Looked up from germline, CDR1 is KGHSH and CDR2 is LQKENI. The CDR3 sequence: CASSPWDRVSDEQYF. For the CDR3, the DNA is TGTGCCAGCTCACCCTGGGACAGGGTTTCCGACGAGCAGTACTTC.

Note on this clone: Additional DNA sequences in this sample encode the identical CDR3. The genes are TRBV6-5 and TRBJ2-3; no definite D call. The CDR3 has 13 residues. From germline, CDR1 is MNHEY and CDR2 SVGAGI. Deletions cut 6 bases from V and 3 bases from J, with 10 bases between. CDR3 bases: TGTGCCAGCAGCCAACTGCGGACAGATACGCAGTATTTT. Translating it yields CASSQLRTDTQYF.

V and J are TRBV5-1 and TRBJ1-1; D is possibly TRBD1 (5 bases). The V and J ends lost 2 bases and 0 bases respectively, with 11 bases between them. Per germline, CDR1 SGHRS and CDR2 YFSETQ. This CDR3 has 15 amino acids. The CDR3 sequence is CASSFFSGLNTEAFF. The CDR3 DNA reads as TGCGCCAGCAGCTTCTTTTCAGGGTTGAACACTGAAGCTTTCTTT.

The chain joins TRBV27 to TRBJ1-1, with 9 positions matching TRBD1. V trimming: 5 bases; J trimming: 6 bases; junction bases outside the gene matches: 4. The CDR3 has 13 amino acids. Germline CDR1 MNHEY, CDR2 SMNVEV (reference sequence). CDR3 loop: CASSIRQGAEAFF. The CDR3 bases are TGTGCCAGCAGTATCCGACAGGGGGCTGAAGCTTTCTTT.

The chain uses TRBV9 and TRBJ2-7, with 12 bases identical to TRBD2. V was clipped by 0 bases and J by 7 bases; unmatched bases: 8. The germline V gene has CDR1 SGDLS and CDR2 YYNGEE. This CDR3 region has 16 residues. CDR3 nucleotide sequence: TGTGCCAGCAGCGTAGCTGAGGGACTAGCGGGTTTGGAGCAGTACTTC. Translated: CASSVAEGLAGLEQYF.

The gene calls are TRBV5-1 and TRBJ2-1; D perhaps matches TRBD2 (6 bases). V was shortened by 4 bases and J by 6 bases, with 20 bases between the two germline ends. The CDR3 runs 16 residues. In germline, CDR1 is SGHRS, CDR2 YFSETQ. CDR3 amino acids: CASSAWSGEGSNEQFF. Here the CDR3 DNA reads TGCGCCAGCAGCGCCTGGTCGGGAGAGGGCTCCAATGAGCAGTTCTTC.

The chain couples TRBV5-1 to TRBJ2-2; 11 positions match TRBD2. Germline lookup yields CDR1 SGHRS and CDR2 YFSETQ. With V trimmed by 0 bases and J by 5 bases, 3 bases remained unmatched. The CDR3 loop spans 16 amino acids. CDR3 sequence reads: CASSLASSGGTGELFF. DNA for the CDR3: TGCGCCAGCAGCTTGGCGTCTAGCGGGGGGACCGGGGAGCTGTTTTTT.

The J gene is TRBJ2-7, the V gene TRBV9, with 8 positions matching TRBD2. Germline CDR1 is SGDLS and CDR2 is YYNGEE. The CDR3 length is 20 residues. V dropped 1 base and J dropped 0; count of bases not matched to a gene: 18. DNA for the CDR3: TGTGCCAGCAGCGTATGGGGTATAGGGCTAGCGGGTCCTAGCTCCTACGAGCAGTACTTC. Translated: CASSVWGIGLAGPSSYEQYF.

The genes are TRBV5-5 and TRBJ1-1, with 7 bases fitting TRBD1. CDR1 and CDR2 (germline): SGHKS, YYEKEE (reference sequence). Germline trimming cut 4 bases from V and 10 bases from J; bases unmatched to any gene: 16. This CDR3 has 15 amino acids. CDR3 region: CASSLDGTGVRGAFF. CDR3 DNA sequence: TGTGCCAGCAGCCTCGACGGAACAGGGGTGAGAGGAGCTTTCTTT. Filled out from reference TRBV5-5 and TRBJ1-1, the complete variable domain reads DAGVTQSPTHLIKTRGQQVTLRCSPISGHKSVSWYQQVLGQGPQFIFQYYEKEERGRGNFPDRFSARQFPNYSSELNVNALLLGDSALYLCASSLDGTGVRGAFFGQGTRLTVV.

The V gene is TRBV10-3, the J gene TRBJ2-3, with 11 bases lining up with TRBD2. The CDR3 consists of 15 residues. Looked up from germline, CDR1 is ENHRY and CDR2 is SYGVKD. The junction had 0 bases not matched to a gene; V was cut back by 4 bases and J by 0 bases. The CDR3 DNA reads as TGTGCCATCAGTGGGACTAGCGGGAGCACAGATACGCAGTATTTT. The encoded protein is CAISGTSGSTDTQYF.

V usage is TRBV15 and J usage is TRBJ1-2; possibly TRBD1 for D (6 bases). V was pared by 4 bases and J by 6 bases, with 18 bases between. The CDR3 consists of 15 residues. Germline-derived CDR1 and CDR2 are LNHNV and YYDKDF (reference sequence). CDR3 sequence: CATSTQGSGLHGYTF. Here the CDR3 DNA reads TGTGCCACCAGCACTCAGGGGTCGGGGCTGCATGGCTACACCTTC.

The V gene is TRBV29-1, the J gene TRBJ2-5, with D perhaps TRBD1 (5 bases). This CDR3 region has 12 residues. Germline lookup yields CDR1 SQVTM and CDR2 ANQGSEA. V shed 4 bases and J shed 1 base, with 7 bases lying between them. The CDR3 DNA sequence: TGCAGCGTTGTAGGGGCCCAAGAGACCCAGTACTTC. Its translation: CSVVGAQETQYF.

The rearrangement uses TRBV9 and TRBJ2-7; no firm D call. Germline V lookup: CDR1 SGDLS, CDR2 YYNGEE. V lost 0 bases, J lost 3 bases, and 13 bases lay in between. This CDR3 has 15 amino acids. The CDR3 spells CASSVGSDKIYEQYF. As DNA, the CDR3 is TGTGCCAGCAGCGTAGGCAGCGATAAGATCTACGAGCAGTACTTC.